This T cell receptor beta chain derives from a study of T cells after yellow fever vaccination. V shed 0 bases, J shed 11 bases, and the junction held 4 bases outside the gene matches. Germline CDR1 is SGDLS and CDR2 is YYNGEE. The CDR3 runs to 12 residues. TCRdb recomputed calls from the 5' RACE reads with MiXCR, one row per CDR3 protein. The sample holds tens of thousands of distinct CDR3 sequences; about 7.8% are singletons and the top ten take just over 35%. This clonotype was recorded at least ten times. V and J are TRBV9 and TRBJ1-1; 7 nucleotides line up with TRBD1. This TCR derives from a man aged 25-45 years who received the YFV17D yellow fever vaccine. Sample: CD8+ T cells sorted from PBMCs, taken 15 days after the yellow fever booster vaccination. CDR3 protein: CASSVEKGAAFF. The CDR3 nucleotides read TGTGCCAGCAGCGTAGAAAAGGGGGCGGCTTTCTTT.